This T cell receptor (beta chain) was sequenced for a study of response to subunit inactivated influenza vaccine. TCRdb reanalysed the RT-PCR reads using MiXCR and keeps one entry per CDR3 protein. The sample holds roughly 760,000 distinct CDR3 sequences; less than 25% are singletons and the top ten take about 10%. This clonotype originated in a man in his fifties or sixties who received an inactivated influenza vaccine. Sequenced here: PBMCs from blood, sampled approximately 5 days after vaccination.

The CDR3 region is CSASSTPGGSYEQYF. CDR3 DNA: TGCAGTGCTTCTTCGACTCCCGGGGGCTCCTACGAGCAGTACTTC. V and J are TRBV20-1 and TRBJ2-7, with D possibly TRBD2 on 6 matching bases. The germline V gene has CDR1 DFQATT and CDR2 SNEGSKA (reference sequence). The CDR3 spans 15 residues. The ends were cut back, 5 bases at V and 0 bases at J, with 17 bases in the middle.